This T cell receptor (beta chain) was sequenced in a study of cytomegalovirus exposure and HLA in healthy donors. Whole-study findings and limits: By a later analysis, the bulk of CMV-associated TCR beta chains appeared HLA-restricted. Productive rates of about 87% or about 30% were seen for most TCR beta V segments in an earlier analysis.

The CDR3 contains 15 residues. V was shortened by 0 bases and J by 6 bases, with 13 bases between the two germline ends. Germline CDR1 is SGDLS and CDR2 is YYNGEE. This clone turned up a few times. Its matching antigen is unknown. The PCR made use of 60 Vbeta and 13 Jbeta primers. Clones were sequenced by immunoSEQ multiplex PCR, and TCRdb holds only the in-frame ones, with some missing. The table lists roughly 110,000 clones, over 75% of them singletons. V and J are TRBV9 and TRBJ2-1; possibly TRBD2 for D (6 bases). This TCR derives from a woman in her thirties in good health and CMV-seropositive. The specimen sequenced was PBMCs. This CDR3 reads CASSVGAGASNEQFF. The CDR3 nucleotides read TGTGCCAGCAGCGTAGGAGCGGGTGCGTCCAATGAGCAGTTCTTC.